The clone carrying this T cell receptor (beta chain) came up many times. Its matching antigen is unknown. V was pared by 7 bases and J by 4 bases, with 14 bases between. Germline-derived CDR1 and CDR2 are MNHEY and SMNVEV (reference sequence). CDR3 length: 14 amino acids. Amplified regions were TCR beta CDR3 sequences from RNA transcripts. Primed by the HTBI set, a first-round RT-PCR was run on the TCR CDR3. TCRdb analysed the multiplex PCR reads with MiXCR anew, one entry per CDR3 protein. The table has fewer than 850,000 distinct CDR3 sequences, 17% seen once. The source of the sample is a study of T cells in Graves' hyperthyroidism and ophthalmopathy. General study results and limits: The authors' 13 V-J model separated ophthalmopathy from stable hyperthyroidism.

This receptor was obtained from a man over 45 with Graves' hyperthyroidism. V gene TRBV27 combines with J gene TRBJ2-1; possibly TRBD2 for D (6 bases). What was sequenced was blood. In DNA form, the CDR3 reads TGTGCCAGCACCTCGGGGGACTCATACAATGAGCAGTTCTTC. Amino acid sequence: CASTSGDSYNEQFF.